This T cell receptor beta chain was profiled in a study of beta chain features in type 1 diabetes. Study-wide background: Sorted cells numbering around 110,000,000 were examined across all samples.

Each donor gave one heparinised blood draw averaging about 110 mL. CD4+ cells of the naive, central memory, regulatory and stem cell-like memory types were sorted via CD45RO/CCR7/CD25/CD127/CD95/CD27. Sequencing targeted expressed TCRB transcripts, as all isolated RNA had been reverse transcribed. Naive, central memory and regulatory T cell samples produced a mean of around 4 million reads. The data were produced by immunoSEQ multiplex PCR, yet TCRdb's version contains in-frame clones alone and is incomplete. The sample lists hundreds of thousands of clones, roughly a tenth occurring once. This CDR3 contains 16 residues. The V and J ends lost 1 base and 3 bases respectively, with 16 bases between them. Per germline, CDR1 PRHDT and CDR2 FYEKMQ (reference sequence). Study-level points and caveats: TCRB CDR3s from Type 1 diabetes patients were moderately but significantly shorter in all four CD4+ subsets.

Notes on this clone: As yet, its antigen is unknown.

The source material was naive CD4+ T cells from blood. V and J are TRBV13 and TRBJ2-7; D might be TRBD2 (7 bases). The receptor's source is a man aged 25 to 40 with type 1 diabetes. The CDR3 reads CASSLVLGGGIYEQYF. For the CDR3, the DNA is TGTGCCAGCAGCTTAGTACTAGGGGGAGGGATCTACGAGCAGTACTTC.